These T cell receptor beta chains were read from a single sample in a study of shared clonotypes between healthy human individuals. Here immunoSEQ multiplex PCR was the method, and the copy in TCRdb shows in-frame clones only, minus some. Among some 2,500,000 clones listed, roughly 90% were seen once. Material for sequencing was naive CD4+ T cells from PBMCs. These receptors were collected from a man aged 18 to 29 in good health. Some clones in this sample may be carry-over from other donors' samples. CDR3s include the opening cysteine and the closing phenylalanine or tryptophan. Each record gives: V gene, J gene, CDR3 protein.

v_call: TRBV25-1
j_call: TRBJ1-1
cdr3_aa: CASSEYGPITEAFF

v_call: TRBV14
j_call: TRBJ2-3
cdr3_aa: CASSRWGTDTQYF

v_call: TRBV7-2
j_call: TRBJ2-7
cdr3_aa: CASSFGPTTYEQYF

v_call: TRBV2
j_call: TRBJ1-1
cdr3_aa: CASSEPSRGNTEAFF

v_call: TRBV6-6
j_call: TRBJ2-3
cdr3_aa: CASSYRGTTDTQYF

v_call: TRBV28
j_call: TRBJ1-4
cdr3_aa: CASLRGRGEKLFF

v_call: TRBV7-9
j_call: TRBJ2-1
cdr3_aa: CASSSKTSPLVNEQFF

v_call: TRBV12-5
j_call: TRBJ2-3
cdr3_aa: CASEASGTDTQYF

v_call: TRBV23-1
j_call: TRBJ1-5
cdr3_aa: CASSRDSREDQPQHF

v_call: TRBV7-9
j_call: TRBJ2-7
cdr3_aa: CASSLVRDEQYF

v_call: TRBV9
j_call: TRBJ1-1
cdr3_aa: CASSALGTNLNTEAFF

v_call: TRBV6-6
j_call: TRBJ2-7
cdr3_aa: CASSLGPTYEQYF

v_call: TRBV5-1
j_call: TRBJ2-1
cdr3_aa: CASTPDTSSYNEQFF

v_call: TRBV6-6
j_call: TRBJ1-1
cdr3_aa: CASSYRGRMNTEAFF

v_call: TRBV6-5
j_call: TRBJ1-1
cdr3_aa: CASSNRGNTEAFF

v_call: TRBV7-3
j_call: TRBJ1-1
cdr3_aa: CASSGGTGGRNTEAFF

v_call: TRBV6-5
j_call: TRBJ1-4
cdr3_aa: CASSRSNINEKLFF

v_call: TRBV5-1
j_call: TRBJ2-7
cdr3_aa: CASASSGHSYEQYF

v_call: TRBV6-5
j_call: TRBJ2-1
cdr3_aa: CASGGLGYNEQFF

v_call: TRBV28
j_call: TRBJ1-2
cdr3_aa: CASSTQALLGYTF

v_call: TRBV2
j_call: TRBJ2-1
cdr3_aa: CASQGTGGYNEQFF

v_call: TRBV11-3
j_call: TRBJ2-2
cdr3_aa: CASSFGGGGTGELFF

v_call: TRBV7-9
j_call: TRBJ2-7
cdr3_aa: CASSHRTETYEQYF

v_call: TRBV12-5
j_call: TRBJ1-1
cdr3_aa: CASVPTGRSEAFF